This T cell receptor beta chain was captured in a study of blood T cells in healthy people across ages. Looking at the study overall: With template switching, about one barcoded beta molecule was captured per two T cells.

The germline V gene has CDR1 MRHNA and CDR2 SNTAGT. V dropped 2 bases and J dropped 10; count of bases not matched to a gene: 5. The CDR3 runs to 14 residues. Concerning this clonotype itself: What it recognizes is unknown.

Whole-study findings and limits: Diversity figures based on one million T cells were deemed too low. Without sorted subsets, naive and antigen-experienced compartments could not be conclusively compared.

Primed by a sample-barcoded 5' primer and a J-beta primer mix, a second PCR proceeded for about 7 to 12 cycles. TCRdb reprocessed the 5' RACE reads via MiXCR and lists one record per CDR3 protein. The sample holds 790,000 or so distinct CDR3 sequences, roughly 50% seen once. The clonotype comes from a man in his forties in good health. The chain carries TRBV6-4 and TRBJ2-1; 10 positions match TRBD2. Input material: blood. The CDR3 sequence is CASSDTNSGGEQFF. The CDR3 DNA is TGTGCCAGCAGTGACACCAATAGCGGGGGGGAGCAGTTCTTC.